This TCR beta chain was documented in a study of control samples from healthy donors and cancer patients. Losses at the gene ends were 5 bases for V and 3 bases for J; bases not matched to a gene: 5. CDR3 length: 15 residues. Germline assignment: CDR1 LNHDA and CDR2 SQIVND (reference sequence). The protocol was immunoSEQ multiplex PCR, while the TCRdb copy is restricted to in-frame clones and leaves out a portion. The repertoire holds around 71,000 clones, with approximately 90% as singletons. The sample comprised PBMCs. The sequence was collected from a woman between 50 and 59 years old with colorectal cancer. The J gene is TRBJ1-2, the V gene TRBV19, with 11 nucleotides matching TRBD1. The CDR3 nucleotides read TGTGCCAGTAGTCCGCCGGGACAGGGGGACTATGGCTACACCTTC. Translating gives CASSPPGQGDYGYTF.